What follows is one T cell receptor beta chain and its context. The antigen is not known. TCRdb itself ran the RT-PCR reads through MiXCR, one entry per CDR3 protein. The data hold around 500,000 distinct CDR3 sequences, with approximately 11% observed a single time. This sample is drawn from a study of response to subunit inactivated influenza vaccine. Study results and caveats: Only a handful of new T cells, the authors suggested, are recruited with each seasonal influenza vaccination.

Unmatched junction bases numbered 7, after V lost 5 bases and J lost 5 bases. This CDR3 spans 14 amino acids. CDR1 is SGHRS, CDR2 YFSETQ, per germline. The V gene is TRBV5-1, the J gene TRBJ2-7; 10 bases line up with TRBD1. The sequence was collected from a man aged 45-65 years who received an inactivated influenza vaccine. This specimen consisted of PBMCs from blood, obtained roughly 6 weeks after vaccination. In nucleotides, the CDR3 is TGCGCCAGCAGTAGGACAGGGGGGGTCCACGAGCAGTACTTC. Translation gives CASSRTGGVHEQYF.